A selection of T cell receptor beta chains follows, all from one sample in a study of shared clonotypes between healthy human individuals. TCRdb's copy holds only in-frame clones and misses some; the assay was immunoSEQ multiplex PCR. The sample lists 2 million to 2.5 million clones; 85% to 95% were seen once. The sample taken for sequencing was naive CD4+ T cells from PBMCs. Every receptor here comes from a man between 18 and 35 years old in good health. Some clones in this sample may be carry-over from other donors' samples. CDR3s include the opening cysteine and the closing phenylalanine or tryptophan. The order of the fields is V gene, clone size, D gene, J gene, CDR3 protein, CDR3 DNA. D genes are given only for firm matches. Rows give clone size only sometimes, using once, few, many, or a class for an expanded clone.

TRBV5-1,NA,NA,TRBJ1-2,CASSLARVYGYTF,TGCGCCAGCAGCTTGGCCAGGGTCTATGGCTACACCTTC
TRBV28,NA,NA,TRBJ2-1,CASSRDSYNEQFF,TGTGCCAGCAGTCGAGACAGTTACAATGAGCAGTTCTTC
TRBV9,NA,NA,TRBJ1-3,CASSEAPAGSSGNTIYF,TGTGCCAGCAGCGAGGCCCCAGCAGGGTCCTCTGGAAACACCATATATTTT
TRBV7-2,NA,NA,TRBJ2-5,CASSLGRGRQETQYF,TGTGCCAGCAGCTTAGGTCGGGGGAGGCAAGAGACCCAGTACTTC
TRBV7-9,NA,TRBD2,TRBJ2-7,CASSLVGGRSYEQYF,TGTGCCAGCAGCTTAGTTGGCGGGAGGAGCTACGAGCAGTACTTC
TRBV5-1,NA,TRBD1,TRBJ1-3,CASSSAGQGDGTIYF,TGCGCCAGCAGCTCAGCGGGACAGGGGGACGGCACCATATATTTT
TRBV11-2,NA,NA,TRBJ1-1,CASSSWNGQNTEAFF,TGTGCCAGCAGTTCATGGAACGGCCAGAACACTGAAGCTTTCTTT
TRBV6-1,NA,NA,TRBJ2-3,CASGFTDTQYF,TGTGCCAGCGGGTTCACAGATACGCAGTATTTT
TRBV4-2,once,NA,TRBJ2-3,CASSQSGTDTQYF,TGTGCCAGCAGCCAGAGCGGCACAGATACGCAGTATTTT
TRBV2,NA,NA,TRBJ2-7,CASSEMAIYEQYF,TGTGCCAGCAGTGAAATGGCGATTTACGAGCAGTACTTC
TRBV7-9,NA,TRBD1,TRBJ2-6,CASSRGDRPSGANVLTF,TGTGCCAGCAGCCGCGGGGACAGGCCCTCTGGGGCCAACGTCCTGACTTTC
TRBV6-4,NA,TRBD2,TRBJ2-1,CASSETSVGEQFF,TGTGCCAGCAGTGAGACTAGCGTCGGTGAGCAGTTCTTC
TRBV5-1,NA,NA,TRBJ2-2,CASSLGSGELFF,TGCGCCAGCAGCTTGGGGTCAGGGGAGCTGTTTTTT
TRBV7-8,NA,NA,TRBJ1-4,CASSFESPPGEKLFF,TGTGCCAGCAGCTTCGAGAGTCCACCGGGCGAAAAACTGTTTTTT
TRBV5-4,NA,TRBD1,TRBJ2-7,CASRPGQGAARPFYEQYF,TGTGCCAGCAGGCCGGGACAGGGGGCCGCCAGGCCCTTCTACGAGCAGTACTTC
TRBV28,NA,NA,TRBJ1-5,CASSETAPREPQHF,TGTGCCAGCAGTGAGACAGCTCCCAGGGAGCCCCAGCATTTT
TRBV18,NA,TRBD1,TRBJ1-2,CASSPDFGDSRGYTF,TGTGCCAGCTCACCAGATTTCGGGGACAGTCGGGGCTACACCTTC
TRBV6-1,NA,NA,TRBJ2-3,CASSDWDRPGADTQYF,TGTGCCAGCAGTGACTGGGACCGCCCGGGCGCAGATACGCAGTATTTT
TRBV11-2,NA,TRBD2,TRBJ2-1,CASSPTSGSVGNEQFF,TGTGCCAGCAGCCCGACTAGCGGGAGCGTAGGCAATGAGCAGTTCTTC
TRBV15,NA,TRBD1,TRBJ1-5,CATSETGTGGLQPQHF,TGTGCCACCAGCGAGACAGGGACAGGGGGACTTCAGCCCCAGCATTTT
TRBV9,NA,TRBD1,TRBJ1-3,CASSADREDTIYF,TGTGCCAGCAGCGCTGACAGGGAAGACACCATATATTTT
TRBV30,NA,TRBD1,TRBJ1-2,CAWSSDRTNSNYGYTF,TGTGCCTGGAGCTCGGACAGGACCAACAGTAACTATGGCTACACCTTC
TRBV30,NA,TRBD2,TRBJ2-2,CAWRLAGVKIGELFF,TGTGCCTGGAGGCTAGCGGGAGTTAAGATCGGGGAGCTGTTTTTT
TRBV7-9,few,NA,TRBJ1-5,CASSSRDRNQPQHF,TGTGCCAGCAGCTCCCGCGACAGGAATCAGCCCCAGCATTTT
TRBV10-1,NA,TRBD1,TRBJ2-7,CASSPPGQGIVEQYF,TGCGCCAGCAGTCCACCGGGACAGGGCATCGTGGAGCAGTACTTC